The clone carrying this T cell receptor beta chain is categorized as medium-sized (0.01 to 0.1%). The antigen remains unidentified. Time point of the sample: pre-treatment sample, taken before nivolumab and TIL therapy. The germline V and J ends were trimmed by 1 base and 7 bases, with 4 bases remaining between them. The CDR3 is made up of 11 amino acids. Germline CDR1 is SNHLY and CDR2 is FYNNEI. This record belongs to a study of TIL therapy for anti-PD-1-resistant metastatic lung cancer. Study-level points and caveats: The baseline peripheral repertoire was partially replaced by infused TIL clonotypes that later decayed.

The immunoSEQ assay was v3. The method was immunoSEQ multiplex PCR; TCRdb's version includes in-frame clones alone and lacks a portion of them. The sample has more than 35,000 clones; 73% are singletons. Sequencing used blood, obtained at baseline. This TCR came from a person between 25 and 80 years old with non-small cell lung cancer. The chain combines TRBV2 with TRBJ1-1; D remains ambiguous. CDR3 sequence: CASSEGFEAFF. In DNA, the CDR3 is TGTGCCAGCAGTGAAGGGTTTGAAGCTTTCTTT.